This TCR beta chain came from a study of shared clonotypes between healthy human individuals. General observations from the study: Among several donors, about 4.6% of naive CD4 clonotypes were found in common. Relative to clonotypes present in all four donors, those not shared had lower generation probabilities.

Among the donors, all were Caucasian adults who lived in Nashville, Tennessee. CD4+ cell separation produced CD45RA+ naive and CD45RA-negative memory subsets. V was shortened by 1 base and J by 4 bases, with 16 bases between the two germline ends. The germline CDR1 and CDR2 sequences are SGHRS and YFSETQ. The CDR3 consists of 16 residues. For this clone: Its cognate antigen is unknown.

Clones were sequenced by immunoSEQ multiplex PCR, and TCRdb holds only the in-frame ones, with some missing. The table has about 680,000 clones, approximately 73% seen once. This receptor was taken from a woman aged 30 to 39 in good health. Material for sequencing was memory CD4+ T cells sorted from blood. Subset noted: CD45RA-negative fraction. V usage is TRBV5-1 and J usage is TRBJ2-3; D may be TRBD2 (6 bases). In DNA form, the CDR3 reads TGCGCCAGCAGCTTGACGGTGGCGGGAAGCCCAGATACGCAGTATTTT. Translated: CASSLTVAGSPDTQYF.